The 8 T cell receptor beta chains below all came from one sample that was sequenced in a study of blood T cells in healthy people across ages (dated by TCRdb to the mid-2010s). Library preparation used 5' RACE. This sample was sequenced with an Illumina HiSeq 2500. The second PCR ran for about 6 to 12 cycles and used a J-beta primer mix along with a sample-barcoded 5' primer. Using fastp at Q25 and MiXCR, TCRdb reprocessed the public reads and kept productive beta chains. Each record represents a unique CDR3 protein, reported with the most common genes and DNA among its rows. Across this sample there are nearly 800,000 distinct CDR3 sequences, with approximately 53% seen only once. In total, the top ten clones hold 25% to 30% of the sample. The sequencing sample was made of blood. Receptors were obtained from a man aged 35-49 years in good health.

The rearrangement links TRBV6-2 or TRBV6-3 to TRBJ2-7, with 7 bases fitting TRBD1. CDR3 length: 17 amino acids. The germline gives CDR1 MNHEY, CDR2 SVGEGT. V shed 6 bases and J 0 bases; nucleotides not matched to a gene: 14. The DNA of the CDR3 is TGTGCCAGCAGCCCCTTCGGATTTAGGGACAGCTCCTACGAGCAGTACTTC. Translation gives CASSPFGFRDSSYEQYF.

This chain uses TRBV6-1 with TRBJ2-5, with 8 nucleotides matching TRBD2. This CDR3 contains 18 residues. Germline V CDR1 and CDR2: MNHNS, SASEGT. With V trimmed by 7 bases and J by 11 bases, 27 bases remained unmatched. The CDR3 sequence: CASMKSSPGGAQAREQYF. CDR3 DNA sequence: TGTGCCAGCATGAAGTCAAGCCCCGGGGGGGCCCAGGCTCGTGAGCAGTACTTC.

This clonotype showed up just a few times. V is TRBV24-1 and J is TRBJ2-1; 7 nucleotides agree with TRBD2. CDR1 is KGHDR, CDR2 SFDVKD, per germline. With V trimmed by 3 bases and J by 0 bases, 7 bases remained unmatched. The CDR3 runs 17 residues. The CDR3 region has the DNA TGTGCCACCAGTGATCTTATTAGCGGGTCCTCCTACAATGAGCAGTTCTTC. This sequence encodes CATSDLISGSSYNEQFF.

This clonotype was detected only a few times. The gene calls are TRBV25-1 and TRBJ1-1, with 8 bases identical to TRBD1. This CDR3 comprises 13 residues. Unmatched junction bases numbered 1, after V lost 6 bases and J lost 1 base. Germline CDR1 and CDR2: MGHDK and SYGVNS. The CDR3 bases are TGTGCCAGCAGGGGGACAGGGAACACTGAAGCTTTCTTT. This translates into CASRGTGNTEAFF.

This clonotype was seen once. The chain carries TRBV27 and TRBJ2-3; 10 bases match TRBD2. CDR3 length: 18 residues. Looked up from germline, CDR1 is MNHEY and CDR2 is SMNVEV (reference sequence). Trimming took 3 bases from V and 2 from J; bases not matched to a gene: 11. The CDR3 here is CASSFFIPSGSFTDTQYF. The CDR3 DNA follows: TGTGCCAGCAGTTTTTTCATTCCTAGCGGGAGTTTCACAGATACGCAGTATTTT.

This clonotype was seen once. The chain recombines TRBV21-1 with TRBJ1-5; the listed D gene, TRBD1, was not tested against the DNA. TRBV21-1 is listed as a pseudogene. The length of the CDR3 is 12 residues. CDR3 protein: CASSTQPLRGHF. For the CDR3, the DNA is TGTGCCAGCAGCACACAGCCGCTCAGGGGGCATTTT.

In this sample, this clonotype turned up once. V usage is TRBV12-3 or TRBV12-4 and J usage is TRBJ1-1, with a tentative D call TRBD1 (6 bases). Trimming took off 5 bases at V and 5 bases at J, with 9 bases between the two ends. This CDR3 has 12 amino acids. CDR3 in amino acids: CASSQGWTEAFF. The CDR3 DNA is TGTGCCAGCAGTCAGGGGTGGACTGAAGCTTTCTTT.

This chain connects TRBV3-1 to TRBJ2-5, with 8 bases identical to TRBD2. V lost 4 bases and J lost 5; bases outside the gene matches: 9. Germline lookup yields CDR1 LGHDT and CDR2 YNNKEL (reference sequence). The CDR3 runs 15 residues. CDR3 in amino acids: CASSRGLAEGETQYF. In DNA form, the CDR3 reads TGTGCCAGCAGCCGTGGACTAGCTGAAGGGGAGACCCAGTACTTC.